The following is a TCR beta chain sequence with its context. Measured with immunoSEQ multiplex PCR; TCRdb has only the in-frame clones, and not every one. This sample yields 200,000 to 250,000 clones, of which 88% are seen a single time; 15% to 20% belongs to the top ten. V lost 5 bases and J lost 6; bases outside the gene matches: 6. This CDR3 is built from 14 residues. CDR1 and CDR2 from the germline V gene are MDHEN and SYDVKM. The Seattle patients joined while their infection was active and were tracked longitudinally afterward. This sample was taken from a study of blood T cell repertoires in COVID-19. Study background: Acute and convalescent COVID-19 specimens originated in the United States, Italy and Spain.

The sample was peripheral blood. The sequence was collected from a man aged 50 to 60 with COVID-19, enrolled during active disease. This rearrangement joins TRBV28 to TRBJ2-2, with 7 bases fitting TRBD2. Written as DNA, the CDR3 is TGTGCCAGCAGTCGACTAGCAGGGCCCGGGGAGCTGTTTTTT. Its protein is CASSRLAGPGELFF.